The text below deals with one T cell receptor (beta chain). Its cognate antigen is unknown. TCRdb's copy holds only in-frame clones and misses some; the assay was immunoSEQ multiplex PCR. Among some 150,000 clones, roughly 94% were seen once, and the ten largest hold roughly 1.3%. The V end was cut by 3 bases, the J end by 8 bases, with 17 bases between. From germline, CDR1 is SGHKS and CDR2 YYEKEE (reference sequence). The CDR3 has 15 amino acids. The data originate from a study of T cell responses to AZD1222 COVID-19 vaccine. Study results and limitations: None of the repertoires were sampled until the peak T cell response had passed.

The receptor was derived from an adult in good health. The rearrangement joins TRBV5-5 to TRBJ1-4, with D possibly matching TRBD1 (6 bases). The sample consisted of peripheral blood, taken on day 0 of AZD1222 vaccination. The CDR3 nucleotides read TGTGCCAGCAGCTCGGTGGCAGGGGAGAAAGAAAAACTGTTTTTT. As protein: CASSSVAGEKEKLFF.